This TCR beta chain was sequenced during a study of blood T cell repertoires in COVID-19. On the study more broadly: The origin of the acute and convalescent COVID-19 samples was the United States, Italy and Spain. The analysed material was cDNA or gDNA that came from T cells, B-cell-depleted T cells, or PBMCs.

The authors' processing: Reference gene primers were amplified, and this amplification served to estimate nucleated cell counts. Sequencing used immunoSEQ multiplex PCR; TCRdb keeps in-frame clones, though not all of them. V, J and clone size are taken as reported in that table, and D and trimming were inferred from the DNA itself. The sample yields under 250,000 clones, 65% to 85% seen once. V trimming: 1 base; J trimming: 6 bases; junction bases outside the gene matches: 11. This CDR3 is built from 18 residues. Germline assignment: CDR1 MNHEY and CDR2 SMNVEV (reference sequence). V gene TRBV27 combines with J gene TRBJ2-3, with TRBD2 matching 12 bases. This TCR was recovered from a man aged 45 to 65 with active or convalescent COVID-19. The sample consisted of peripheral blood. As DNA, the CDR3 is TGTGCCAGCAGTTTATACCCCCCGGCTAGCGGGGGGGCTGATACGCAGTATTTT. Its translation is CASSLYPPASGGADTQYF.